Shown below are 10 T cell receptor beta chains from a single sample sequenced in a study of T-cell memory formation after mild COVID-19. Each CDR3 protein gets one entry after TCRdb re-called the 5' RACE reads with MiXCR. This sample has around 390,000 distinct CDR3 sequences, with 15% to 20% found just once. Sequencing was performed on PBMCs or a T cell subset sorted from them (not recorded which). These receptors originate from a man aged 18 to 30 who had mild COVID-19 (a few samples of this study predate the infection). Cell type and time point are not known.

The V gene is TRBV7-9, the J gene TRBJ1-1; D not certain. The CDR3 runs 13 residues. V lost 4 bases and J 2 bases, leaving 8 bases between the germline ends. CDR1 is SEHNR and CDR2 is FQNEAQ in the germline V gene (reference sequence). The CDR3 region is CASSYGVNTEAFF. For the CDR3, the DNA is TGTGCCAGCAGCTACGGGGTAAACACTGAAGCTTTCTTT.

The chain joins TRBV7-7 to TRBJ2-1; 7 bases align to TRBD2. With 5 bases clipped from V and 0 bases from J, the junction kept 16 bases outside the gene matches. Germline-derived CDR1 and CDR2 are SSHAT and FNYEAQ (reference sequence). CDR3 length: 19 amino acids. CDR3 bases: TGTGCCAGCAGCCCCATAAGGGGACTGCGGGGGAGCTCCTACAATGAGCAGTTCTTC. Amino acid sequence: CASSPIRGLRGSSYNEQFF. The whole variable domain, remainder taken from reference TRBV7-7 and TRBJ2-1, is GAGVSQSPRYKVTKRGQDVTLRCDPISSHATLYWYQQALGQGPEFLTYFNYEAQPDKSGLPSDRFSAERPEGSISTLTIQRTEQRDSAMYRCASSPIRGLRGSSYNEQFFGPGTRLTVL.

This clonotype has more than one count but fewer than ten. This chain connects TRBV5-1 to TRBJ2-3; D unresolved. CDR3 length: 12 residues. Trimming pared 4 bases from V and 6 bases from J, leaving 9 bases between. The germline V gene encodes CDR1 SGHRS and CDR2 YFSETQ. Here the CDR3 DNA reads TGCGCCAGCAGCCTGGCTGTGGATACGCAGTATTTT. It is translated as CASSLAVDTQYF.

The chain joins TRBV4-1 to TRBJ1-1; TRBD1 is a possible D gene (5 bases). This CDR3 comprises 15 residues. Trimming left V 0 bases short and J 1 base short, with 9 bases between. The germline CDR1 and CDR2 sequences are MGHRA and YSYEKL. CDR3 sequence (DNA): TGCGCCAGCAGCCAAGAGAAGGGGCCGAACACTGAAGCTTTCTTT. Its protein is CASSQEKGPNTEAFF.

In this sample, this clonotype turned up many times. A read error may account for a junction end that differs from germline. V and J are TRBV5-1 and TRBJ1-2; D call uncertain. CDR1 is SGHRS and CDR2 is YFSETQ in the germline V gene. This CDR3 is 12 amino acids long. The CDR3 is CASSLEGYGYTF. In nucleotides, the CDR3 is TGTGCCAGCAGCTTAGAAGGTTATGGCTACACCTTC.

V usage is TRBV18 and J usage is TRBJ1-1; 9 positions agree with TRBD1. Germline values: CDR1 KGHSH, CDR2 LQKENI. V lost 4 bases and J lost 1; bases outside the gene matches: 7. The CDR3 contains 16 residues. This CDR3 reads CASSLRTGARNTEAFF. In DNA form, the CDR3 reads TGTGCCAGCTCACTCAGGACAGGGGCAAGGAACACTGAAGCTTTCTTT.

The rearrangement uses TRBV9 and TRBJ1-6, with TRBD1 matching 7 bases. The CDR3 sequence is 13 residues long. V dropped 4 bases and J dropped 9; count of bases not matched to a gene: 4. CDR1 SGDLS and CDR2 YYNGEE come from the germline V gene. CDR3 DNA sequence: TGTGCCAGCAGCCGGACAGGTTCTTCACCCCTCCACTTT. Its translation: CASSRTGSSPLHF.

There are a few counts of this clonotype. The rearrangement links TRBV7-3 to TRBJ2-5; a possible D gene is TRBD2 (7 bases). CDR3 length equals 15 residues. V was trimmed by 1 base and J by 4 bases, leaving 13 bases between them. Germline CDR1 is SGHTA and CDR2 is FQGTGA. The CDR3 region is CASSLNGRGAETQYF. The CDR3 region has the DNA TGTGCCAGCAGCTTAAACGGTCGGGGGGCAGAGACCCAGTACTTC.

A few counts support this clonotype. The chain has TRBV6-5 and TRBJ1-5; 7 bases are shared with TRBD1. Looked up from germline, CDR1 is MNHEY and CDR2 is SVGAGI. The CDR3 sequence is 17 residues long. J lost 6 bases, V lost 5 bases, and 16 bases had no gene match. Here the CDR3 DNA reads TGTGCCAGCAGTCCATGGTCGGCCAGGGGGTCCGGTCAGCCCCAGCATTTT. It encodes CASSPWSARGSGQPQHF.

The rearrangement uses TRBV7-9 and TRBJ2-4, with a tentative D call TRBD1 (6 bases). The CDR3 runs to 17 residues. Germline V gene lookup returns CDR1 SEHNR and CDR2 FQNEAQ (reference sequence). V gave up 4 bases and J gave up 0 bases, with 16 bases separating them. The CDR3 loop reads CASSSQQGRLAKNIQYF. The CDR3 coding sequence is TGTGCCAGCAGCTCGCAACAGGGACGGCTAGCCAAAAACATTCAGTACTTC.